Listed below are T cell receptor beta chains from one sample, sequenced in a study of blood T cell repertoires in COVID-19. Some clones are missing from TCRdb's copy, which holds only in-frame ones; the method was immunoSEQ multiplex PCR. Of 440,000 or so clones listed, 89% are singletons. The sequencing input was peripheral blood. The source of these receptors is a woman between 40 and 50 years old with COVID-19, enrolled during active disease. Each CDR3 is given with its conserved first and last residue. A D gene is named only where the DNA matches it firmly. Clone sizes are given selectively: once, few, many, or a class where the clone is expanded.

clone size | D gene | J gene | V gene | CDR3 DNA | CDR3 protein
NA | NA | TRBJ2-5 | TRBV3-1/TRBV3-2 | TGTGCCAGCAGCCAAGTTGGAGAGCAGTACTTC | CASSQVGEQYF
once | TRBD1 | TRBJ1-2 | TRBV12-5 | TGTGCTAGTTCTCCCGGGACAGGGTCACTCTTTTATGGCTACACCTTC | CASSPGTGSLFYGYTF
few | NA | TRBJ1-5 | TRBV2 | TGTGCCAGCAGTGAGTGGTTCAGGGGAGAAGCCCAGCATTTT | CASSEWFRGEAQHF
once | TRBD1 | TRBJ1-2 | TRBV5-1 | TGCGCCAGCAGCTTGAATGGACAGGGAGGCTATGGCTACACCTTC | CASSLNGQGGYGYTF
NA | NA | TRBJ1-2 | TRBV23-1 | TGCGCCAGCAGTAATAGCGTTTGCGGCTATGGCTACACCTTC | CASSNSVCGYGYTF
NA | TRBD1 | TRBJ2-1 | TRBV4-3 | TGCGCCAGCAGCCAAGATGGGACAGGGGCCTACAATGAGCAGTTCTTC | CASSQDGTGAYNEQFF
NA | TRBD1 | TRBJ1-5 | TRBV2 | TGTGCCAGCAGCGGGGACAGGGGGAGTCAGCCCCAGCATTTT | CASSGDRGSQPQHF
NA | TRBD1 | TRBJ2-1 | TRBV7-2 | TGTGCCAGCAGCTTAGACGGGACAGGGTTTAGCTATGAGCAGTTCTTC | CASSLDGTGFSYEQFF
NA | NA | TRBJ1-2 | TRBV28 | TGTGCCAGCAGTTTAGACAATCCCTCAGGCTACACCTTC | CASSLDNPSGYTF
NA | NA | TRBJ2-7 | TRBV12-3/TRBV12-4 | TGTGCCAGCAGTTTAGCAGGGGTGAGGTACTTC | CASSLAGVRYF
NA | NA | TRBJ2-5 | TRBV7-2 | TGTGCCAGCAGCTACCGGGACTACCAAGAGACCCAGTACTTC | CASSYRDYQETQYF
NA | NA | TRBJ1-2 | TRBV5-6 | TGTGCCAGCAGACTAAGGAGGGCGGGCTACACCTTC | CASRLRRAGYTF
NA | NA | TRBJ1-5 | TRBV4-3 | TGCGCCAGCAGCCAAGCCGTAGGCCAGGATCAGCCCCAGCATTTT | CASSQAVGQDQPQHF
once | NA | TRBJ2-1 | TRBV2 | TGTGCCAGCAGCCCCTCGGATGAGCAGTTCTTC | CASSPSDEQFF
NA | TRBD2 | TRBJ2-3 | TRBV27 | TGTGCCAGCAGTCCTCCAATAGCGGGGAGAAGCACAGATACGCAGTATTTT | CASSPPIAGRSTDTQYF
NA | NA | TRBJ1-3 | TRBV3-1/TRBV3-2 | TGTGCCAGCAGCCAAGATTCGGGTCTACCTGGAAACACCATATATTTT | CASSQDSGLPGNTIYF
NA | TRBD2 | TRBJ2-1 | TRBV14 | TGTGTCAGCAGCCAACTGGGCGGGGGGCAAGACAATGAGCAGTTCTTC | CVSSQLGGGQDNEQFF
few | NA | TRBJ1-1 | TRBV9 | TGTGCCAGCAGCCCCCACATGAACACTGAAGCTTTCTTT | CASSPHMNTEAFF
NA | NA | TRBJ1-2 | TRBV6-6 | TGTGCCAGCAGTCCTACTAGGGTCTCCATCTATGGCTACACCTTC | CASSPTRVSIYGYTF
NA | TRBD1 | TRBJ1-6 | TRBV7-2 | TGTGCCAGCAGACCACCGAGACAGGGGCGGTTTAGGTCACCCCTCCACTTT | CASRPPRQGRFRSPLHF
NA | NA | TRBJ1-4 | TRBV12-5 | TGTGCTAGTGGTTTGCCCCTCGATGAAAAACTGTTTTTT | CASGLPLDEKLFF
NA | NA | TRBJ1-1 | TRBV27 | TGTGCCAGCAGACCTGTGACAGAGAACACTGAAGCTTTCTTT | CASRPVTENTEAFF
NA | NA | TRBJ1-2 | TRBV6-5 | TGTGCCAGCAGTTACTCGTCGGGCAGGGCCTATGGCTACACCTTC | CASSYSSGRAYGYTF
NA | TRBD1 | TRBJ2-7 | TRBV7-9 | TGTGCCAGCAGCTCACGAAACTCCGGGACAGGGTTGATCCGAAACGAGCAGTACTTC | CASSSRNSGTGLIRNEQYF
NA | NA | TRBJ1-2 | TRBV12-3/TRBV12-4 | TGTGCCAGTGTTCGGGGGGTAGGCTACACCTTC | CASVRGVGYTF
NA | TRBD2 | TRBJ2-1 | TRBV9 | TGTGCCAGCAGCGTACGGGGACTAGCGTCCAACAATGAGCAGTTCTTC | CASSVRGLASNNEQFF
NA | NA | TRBJ1-1 | TRBV4-1 | TGCGCCAGCAGCCAAGTCGGAAGGGGCCCGAACACTGAAGCTTTCTTT | CASSQVGRGPNTEAFF
NA | NA | TRBJ1-6 | TRBV11-2 | TGTGCCAGCAGCTTAATCAGGGGACCTGACTCACCCCTCCACTTT | CASSLIRGPDSPLHF
NA | NA | TRBJ2-1 | TRBV19 | TGTGCCAGTAGTTCCTGGACAGAAAAGCAGTTCTTC | CASSSWTEKQFF
NA | NA | TRBJ1-4 | TRBV7-8 | TGTGCCAGCAGCCCACAGGGATTAGGTTCAACTAATGAAAAACTGTTTTTT | CASSPQGLGSTNEKLFF
NA | TRBD1 | TRBJ2-1 | TRBV6-6 | TGTGCCAGCAGCTGGAGACAGGGGGCGCTTAATGAGCAGTTCTTC | CASSWRQGALNEQFF
NA | NA | TRBJ1-5 | TRBV2 | TGTGCCAGCAGTGTATTGGAGAATCAGCCCCAGCATTTT | CASSVLENQPQHF
once | TRBD1 | TRBJ1-5 | TRBV6-2/TRBV6-3 | TGTGCCAGCAGTTACCCTTTTCGACAGGGCAATAATCAGCCCCAGCATTTT | CASSYPFRQGNNQPQHF
NA | NA | TRBJ1-4 | TRBV7-9 | TGTGCCAGCAGCCAATCGGGAGGGGCCAGTGGAAAACTGTTTTTT | CASSQSGGASGKLFF
many | TRBD1 | TRBJ1-1 | TRBV14 | TGTGCCAGCAGCCTTACGGACAGGCCGGAAGGTGAAGCTTTCTTT | CASSLTDRPEGEAFF
few | NA | TRBJ1-5 | TRBV20-1 | TGCAGTGCTAGTTTCTCCGGAGGCAATCAGCCCCAGCATTTT | CSASFSGGNQPQHF
NA | NA | TRBJ2-7 | TRBV5-4 | TGTGCCAGCAGCTTGGGGGCAGCCTACGAGCAGTACTTC | CASSLGAAYEQYF
NA | TRBD1 | TRBJ1-5 | TRBV6-5 | TGTGCCAGCACACCAGGGGGGTATCAGCCCCAGCATTTT | CASTPGGYQPQHF
NA | NA | TRBJ1-1 | TRBV6-6 | TGTGCCAGCAGCCGGACAGTCGCTAACACTGAAGCTTTCTTT | CASSRTVANTEAFF
NA | NA | TRBJ1-3 | TRBV5-1 | TGCGCCAGCAGCGATACAGGGACGGGAAACACCATATATTTT | CASSDTGTGNTIYF
NA | TRBD2 | TRBJ2-1 | TRBV18 | TGTGCCAGCTCACTCCTCCCCGGGACTAGCGGGAGTTCCAATGAGCAGTTCTTC | CASSLLPGTSGSSNEQFF
NA | TRBD1 | TRBJ2-3 | TRBV12-3/TRBV12-4 | TGTGCCAGCAGACGGACAGGATTGTATACGCAGTATTTT | CASRRTGLYTQYF
NA | NA | TRBJ1-2 | TRBV6-2/TRBV6-3 | TGTGCCAGCAGTTTCAGTCAGGTGAACTATGGCTACACCTTC | CASSFSQVNYGYTF
NA | TRBD1 | TRBJ2-5 | TRBV28 | TGTGCCAGCGGGGACAGGGAAGAGCAAGAGACCCAGTACTTC | CASGDREEQETQYF
few | NA | TRBJ2-3 | TRBV3-1/TRBV3-2 | TGTGCCAGCAGCCAATTGGGGGGAGCCAGCCCCACAGATACGCAGTATTTT | CASSQLGGASPTDTQYF
NA | NA | TRBJ1-1 | TRBV29-1 | TGCAGCGCCCAAAGTTGGGCCAACACTGAAGCTTTCTTT | CSAQSWANTEAFF
NA | TRBD2 | TRBJ2-3 | TRBV18 | TGTGCCAGCTCACCGACTAGCGGGAGTGGTACAGATACGCAGTATTTT | CASSPTSGSGTDTQYF
NA | TRBD1 | TRBJ1-2 | TRBV6-5 | TGTGCCAGCAGGAAAGACAGGGACGGGTATGGCTACACCTTC | CASRKDRDGYGYTF
NA | NA | TRBJ1-3 | TRBV6-2/TRBV6-3 | TGTGCCAGCAGTTTACGCCCATCGACAGGTTCGGGGATATCTGGAAACACCATATATTTT | CASSLRPSTGSGISGNTIYF
once | NA | TRBJ2-3 | TRBV7-2 | TGTGCCAGCAGCTTACAGCGATCTACAGATACGCAGTATTTT | CASSLQRSTDTQYF
NA | NA | TRBJ1-4 | TRBV28 | TGTGCCAGCAGTCCTATACATGAAAAACTGTTTTTT | CASSPIHEKLFF
NA | TRBD1 | TRBJ1-2 | TRBV28 | TGTGCCAGCAGTCTCGGGACAGGGCTCCCGTATGGCTACACCTTC | CASSLGTGLPYGYTF